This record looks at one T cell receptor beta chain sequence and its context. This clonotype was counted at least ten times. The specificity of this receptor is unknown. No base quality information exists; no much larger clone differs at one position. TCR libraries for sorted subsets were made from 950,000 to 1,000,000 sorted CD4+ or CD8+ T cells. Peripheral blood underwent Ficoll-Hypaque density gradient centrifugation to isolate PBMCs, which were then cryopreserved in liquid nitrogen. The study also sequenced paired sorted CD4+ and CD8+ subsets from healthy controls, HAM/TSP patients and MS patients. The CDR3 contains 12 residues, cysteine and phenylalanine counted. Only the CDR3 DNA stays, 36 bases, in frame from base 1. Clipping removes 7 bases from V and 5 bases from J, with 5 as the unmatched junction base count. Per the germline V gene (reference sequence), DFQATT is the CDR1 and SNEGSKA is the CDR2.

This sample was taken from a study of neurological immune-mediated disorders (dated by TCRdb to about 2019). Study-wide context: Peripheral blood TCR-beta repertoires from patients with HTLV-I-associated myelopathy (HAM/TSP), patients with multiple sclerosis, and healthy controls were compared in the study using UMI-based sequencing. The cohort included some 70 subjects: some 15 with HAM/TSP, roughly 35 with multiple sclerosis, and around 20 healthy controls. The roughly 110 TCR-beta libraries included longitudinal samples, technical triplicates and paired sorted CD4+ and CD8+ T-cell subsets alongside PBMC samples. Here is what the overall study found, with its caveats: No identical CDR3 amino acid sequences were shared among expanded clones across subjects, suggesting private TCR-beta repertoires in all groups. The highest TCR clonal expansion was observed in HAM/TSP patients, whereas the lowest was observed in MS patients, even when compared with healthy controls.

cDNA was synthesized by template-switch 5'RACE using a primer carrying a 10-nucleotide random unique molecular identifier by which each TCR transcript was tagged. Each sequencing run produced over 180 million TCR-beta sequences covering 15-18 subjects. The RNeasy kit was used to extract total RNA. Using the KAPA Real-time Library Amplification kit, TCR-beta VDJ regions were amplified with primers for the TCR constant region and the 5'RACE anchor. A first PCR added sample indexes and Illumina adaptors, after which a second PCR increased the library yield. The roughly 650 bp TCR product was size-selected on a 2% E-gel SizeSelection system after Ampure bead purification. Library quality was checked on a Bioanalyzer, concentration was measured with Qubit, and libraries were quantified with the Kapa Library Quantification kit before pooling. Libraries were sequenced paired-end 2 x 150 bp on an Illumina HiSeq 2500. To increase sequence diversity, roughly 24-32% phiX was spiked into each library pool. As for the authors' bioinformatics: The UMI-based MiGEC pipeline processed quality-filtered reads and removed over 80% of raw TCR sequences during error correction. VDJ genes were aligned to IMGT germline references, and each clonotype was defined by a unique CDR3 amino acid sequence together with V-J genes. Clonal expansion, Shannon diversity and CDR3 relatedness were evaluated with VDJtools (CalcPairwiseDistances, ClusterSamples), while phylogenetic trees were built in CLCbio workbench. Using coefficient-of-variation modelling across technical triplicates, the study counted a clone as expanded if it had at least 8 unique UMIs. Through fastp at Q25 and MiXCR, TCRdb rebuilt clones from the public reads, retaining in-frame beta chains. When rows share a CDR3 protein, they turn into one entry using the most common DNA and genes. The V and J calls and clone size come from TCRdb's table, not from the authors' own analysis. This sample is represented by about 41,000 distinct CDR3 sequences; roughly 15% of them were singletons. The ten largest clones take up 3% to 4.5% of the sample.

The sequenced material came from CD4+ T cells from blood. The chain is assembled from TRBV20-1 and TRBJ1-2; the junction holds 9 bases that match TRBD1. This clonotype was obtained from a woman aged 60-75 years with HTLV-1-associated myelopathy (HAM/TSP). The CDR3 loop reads CSVPDRGYGYTF. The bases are TGCAGTGTTCCGGACAGGGGTTATGGCTACACCTTC.